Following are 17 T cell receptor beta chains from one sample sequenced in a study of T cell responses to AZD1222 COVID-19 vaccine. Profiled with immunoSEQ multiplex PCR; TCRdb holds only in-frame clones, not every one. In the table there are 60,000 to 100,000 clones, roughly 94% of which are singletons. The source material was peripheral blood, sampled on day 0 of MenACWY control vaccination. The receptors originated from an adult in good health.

The DNA for the CDR3 is TGTGCCAGCAGCTTGGTGGTTAGCTACGAGCAGTACTTC. It is translated as CASSLVVSYEQYF. The chain is built from TRBV5-8 and TRBJ2-7; D ambiguous. Trimming removed 0 bases from V and 3 bases from J, with 7 bases in between. The CDR3 runs to 13 residues. From germline, CDR1 is SGHTS and CDR2 YDEGEE.

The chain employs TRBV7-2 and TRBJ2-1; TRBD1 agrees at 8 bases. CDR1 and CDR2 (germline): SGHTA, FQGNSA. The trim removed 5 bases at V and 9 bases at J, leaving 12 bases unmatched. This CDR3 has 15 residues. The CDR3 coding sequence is TGTGCCAGCAGCCAGGCCGGCAGGGGGCAAGGTGAGCAGTTCTTC. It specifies CASSQAGRGQGEQFF.

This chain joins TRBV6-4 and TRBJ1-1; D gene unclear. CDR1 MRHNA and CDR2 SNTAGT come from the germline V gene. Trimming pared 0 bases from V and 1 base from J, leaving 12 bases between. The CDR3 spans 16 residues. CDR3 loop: CASSDSRFGQNTEAFF. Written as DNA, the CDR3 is TGTGCCAGCAGTGACTCGAGGTTTGGGCAGAACACTGAAGCTTTCTTT.

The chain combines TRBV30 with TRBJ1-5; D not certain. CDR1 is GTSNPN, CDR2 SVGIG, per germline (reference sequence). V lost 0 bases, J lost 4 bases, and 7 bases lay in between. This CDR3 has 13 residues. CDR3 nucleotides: TGTGCCTGGAGTGTATCCACTAATCAGCCCCAGCATTTT. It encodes CAWSVSTNQPQHF. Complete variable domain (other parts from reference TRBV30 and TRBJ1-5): SQTIHQWPATLVQPVGSPLSLECTVEGTSNPNLYWYRQAAGRGLQLLFYSVGIGQISSEVPQNLSASRPQDRQFILSSKKLLLSDSGFYLCAWSVSTNQPQHFGDGTRLSIL.

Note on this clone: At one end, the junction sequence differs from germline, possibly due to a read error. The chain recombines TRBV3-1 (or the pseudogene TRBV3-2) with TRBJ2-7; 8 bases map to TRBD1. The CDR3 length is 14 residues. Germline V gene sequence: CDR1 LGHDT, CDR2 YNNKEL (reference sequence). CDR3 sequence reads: CASTQGTGTYEQYF. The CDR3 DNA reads TGTGCCAGCACCCAAGGGACAGGCACCTACGAGCAGTACTTC.

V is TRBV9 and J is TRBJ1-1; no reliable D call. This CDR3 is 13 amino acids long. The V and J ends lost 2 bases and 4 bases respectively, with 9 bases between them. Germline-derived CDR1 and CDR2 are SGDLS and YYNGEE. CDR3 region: CASSVGEATEAFF. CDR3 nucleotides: TGTGCCAGCAGCGTGGGAGAGGCCACTGAAGCTTTCTTT.

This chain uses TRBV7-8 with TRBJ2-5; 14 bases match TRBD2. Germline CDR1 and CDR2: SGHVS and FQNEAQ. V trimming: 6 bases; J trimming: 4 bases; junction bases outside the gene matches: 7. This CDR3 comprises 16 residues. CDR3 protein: CASSRTSGGQAETQYF. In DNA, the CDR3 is TGTGCCAGCAGTAGGACTAGCGGGGGGCAGGCAGAGACCCAGTACTTC.

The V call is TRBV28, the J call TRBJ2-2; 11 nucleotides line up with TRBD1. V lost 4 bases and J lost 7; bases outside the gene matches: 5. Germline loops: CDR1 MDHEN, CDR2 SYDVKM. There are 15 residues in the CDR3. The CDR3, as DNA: TGTGCCAGCAGTTCCGGGACAGGGGGTTTCGGGGAGCTGTTTTTT. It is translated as CASSSGTGGFGELFF.

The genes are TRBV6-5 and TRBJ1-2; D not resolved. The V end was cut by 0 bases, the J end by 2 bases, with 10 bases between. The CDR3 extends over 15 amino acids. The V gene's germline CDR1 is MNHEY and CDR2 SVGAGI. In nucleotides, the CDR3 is TGTGCCAGCAGTTACTCAGGACGGTCCAACTATGGCTACACCTTC. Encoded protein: CASSYSGRSNYGYTF.

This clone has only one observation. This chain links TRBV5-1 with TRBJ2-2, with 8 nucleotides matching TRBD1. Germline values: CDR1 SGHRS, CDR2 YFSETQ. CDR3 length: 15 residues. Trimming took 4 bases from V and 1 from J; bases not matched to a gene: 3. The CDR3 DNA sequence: TGCGCCAGCAGCGCGGGACAGGAGAACACCGGGGAGCTGTTTTTT. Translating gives CASSAGQENTGELFF.

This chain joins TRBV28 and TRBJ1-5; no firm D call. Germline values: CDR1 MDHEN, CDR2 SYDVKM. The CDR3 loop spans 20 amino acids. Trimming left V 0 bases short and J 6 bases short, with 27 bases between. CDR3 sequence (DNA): TGTGCCAGCAGTTTATGGAGTTCAGCGGAATGGGGTGGAGGAGCTCAGCCCCAGCATTTT. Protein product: CASSLWSSAEWGGGAQPQHF.

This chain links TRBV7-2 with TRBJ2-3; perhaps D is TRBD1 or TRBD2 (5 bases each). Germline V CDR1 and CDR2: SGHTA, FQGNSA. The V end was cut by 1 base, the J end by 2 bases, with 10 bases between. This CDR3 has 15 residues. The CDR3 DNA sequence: TGTGCCAGCAGCTTAGAGGGACGGTTCACAGATACGCAGTATTTT. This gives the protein CASSLEGRFTDTQYF.

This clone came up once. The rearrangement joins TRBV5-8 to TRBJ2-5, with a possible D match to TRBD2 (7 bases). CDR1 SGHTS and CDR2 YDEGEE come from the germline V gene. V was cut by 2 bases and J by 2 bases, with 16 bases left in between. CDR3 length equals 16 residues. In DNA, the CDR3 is TGTGCCAGCAGCTTTGATCGGGGGAGGGGGCAAGAGACCCAGTACTTC. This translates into CASSFDRGRGQETQYF.

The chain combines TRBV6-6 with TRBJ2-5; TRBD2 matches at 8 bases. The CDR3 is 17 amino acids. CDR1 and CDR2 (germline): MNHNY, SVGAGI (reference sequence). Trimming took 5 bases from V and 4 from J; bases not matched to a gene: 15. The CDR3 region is CASSPRGSGVRGETQYF. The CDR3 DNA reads TGTGCCAGCAGTCCCCGTGGTAGCGGGGTGAGAGGAGAGACCCAGTACTTC.

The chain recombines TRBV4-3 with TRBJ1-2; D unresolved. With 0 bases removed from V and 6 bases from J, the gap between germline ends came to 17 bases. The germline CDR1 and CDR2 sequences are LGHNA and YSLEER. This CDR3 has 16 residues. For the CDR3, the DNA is TGCGCCAGCAGCCAAGAGTTGGGTGTTAGGGTCCATGGCTACACCTTC. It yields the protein CASSQELGVRVHGYTF.

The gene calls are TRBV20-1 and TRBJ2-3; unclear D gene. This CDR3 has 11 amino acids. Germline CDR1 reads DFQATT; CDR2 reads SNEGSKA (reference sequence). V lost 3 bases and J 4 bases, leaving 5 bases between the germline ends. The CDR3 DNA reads TGCAGTGCTAGGGGCCCAGATACGCAGTATTTT. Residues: CSARGPDTQYF.

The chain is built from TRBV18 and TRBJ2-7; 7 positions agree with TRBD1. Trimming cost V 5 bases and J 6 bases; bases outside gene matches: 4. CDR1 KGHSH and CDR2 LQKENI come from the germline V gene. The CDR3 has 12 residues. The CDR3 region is CASSSGQSEQYF. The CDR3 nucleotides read TGTGCCAGCTCATCGGGACAGTCCGAGCAGTACTTC. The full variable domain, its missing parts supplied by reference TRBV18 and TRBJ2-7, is NAGVMQNPRHLVRRRGQEARLRCSPMKGHSHVYWYRQLPEEGLKFMVYLQKENIIDESGMPKERFSAEFPKEGPSILRIQQVVRGDSAAYFCASSSGQSEQYFGPGTRLTVT.